A single sample gave rise to the 2 T cell receptor beta chains below, sequenced in a study of blood T cell repertoires in COVID-19. The data were produced by immunoSEQ multiplex PCR, yet TCRdb's version contains in-frame clones alone and is incomplete. The sample records under 300,000 clones, about nine tenths being singletons. Input material: PBMCs or T cells enriched from blood (not recorded which). The source of these receptors is a woman aged 40 to 50 with acute COVID-19.

V usage is TRBV9 and J usage is TRBJ1-4; 11 positions agree with TRBD1. The CDR3 runs to 15 residues. The trim removed 0 bases at V and 10 bases at J, leaving 5 bases unmatched. CDR1 and CDR2 from the germline V gene are SGDLS and YYNGEE. The CDR3 sequence is CASSVEAGQGAKLFF. Written as DNA, the CDR3 is TGTGCCAGCAGCGTAGAAGCAGGACAGGGGGCAAAACTGTTTTTT. Full variable domain (outside the CDR3, taken from reference TRBV9 and TRBJ1-4): DSGVTQTPKHLITATGQRVTLRCSPRSGDLSVYWYQQSLDQGLQFLIQYYNGEERAKGNILERFSAQQFPDLHSELNLSSLELGDSALYFCASSVEAGQGAKLFFGSGTQLSVL.

The CDR3 here is CSVEQGSHEQYF. Here the CDR3 DNA reads TGCAGCGTTGAGCAGGGTTCCCACGAGCAGTACTTC. The V call is TRBV29-1, the J call TRBJ2-7; D perhaps matches TRBD1 (5 bases). The CDR3 is made up of 12 amino acids. Germline V gives CDR1 SQVTM, CDR2 ANQGSEA. V lost 3 bases and J 5 bases, leaving 11 bases between the germline ends.